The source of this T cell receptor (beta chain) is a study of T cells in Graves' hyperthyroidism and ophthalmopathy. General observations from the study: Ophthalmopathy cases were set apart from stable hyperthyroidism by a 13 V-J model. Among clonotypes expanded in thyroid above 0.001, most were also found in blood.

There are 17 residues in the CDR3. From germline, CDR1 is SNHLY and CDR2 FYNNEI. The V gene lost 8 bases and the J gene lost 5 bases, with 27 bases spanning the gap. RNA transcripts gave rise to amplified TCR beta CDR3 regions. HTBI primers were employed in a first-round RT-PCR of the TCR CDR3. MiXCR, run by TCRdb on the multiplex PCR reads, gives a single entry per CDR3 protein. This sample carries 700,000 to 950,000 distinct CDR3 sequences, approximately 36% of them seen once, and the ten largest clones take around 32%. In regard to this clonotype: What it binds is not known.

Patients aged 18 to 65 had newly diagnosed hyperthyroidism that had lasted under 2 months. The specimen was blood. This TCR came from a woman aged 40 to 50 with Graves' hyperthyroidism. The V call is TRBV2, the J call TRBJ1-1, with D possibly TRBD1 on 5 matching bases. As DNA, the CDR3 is TGTGCCAGCGATCCGCGGCAGGGATGGGGCATGGGAACTGAAGCTTTCTTT. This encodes CASDPRQGWGMGTEAFF.